Presented here are 20 T cell receptor beta chains from one specimen sequenced in a study of response to subunit inactivated influenza vaccine. TCRdb reanalysed the RT-PCR reads using MiXCR and keeps one entry per CDR3 protein. The data show roughly 540,000 distinct CDR3 sequences, with approximately 20% seen just once and 2.5% to 3% held by the top ten. Another study also made use of these data, one on T cells expressing NK-cell markers. As that study records: As the method of synthesis, 5'RACE template switching with UMIs yielded TCR beta cDNA.

Sequenced material: CD4+ T cells sorted from PBMCs, taken 11 to 12 days after vaccination. These receptor sequences come from a man aged 50 or older who received an inactivated influenza vaccine.

The genes are TRBV7-2 and TRBJ2-5; TRBD2 might be the D (7 bases). This CDR3 spans 14 amino acids. CDR1 and CDR2 (germline): SGHTA, FQGNSA. Trimming pared 7 bases from V and 4 bases from J, leaving 16 bases between. The CDR3 spells CASTSWGGGETQYF. DNA for the CDR3: TGTGCCAGCACCTCGTGGGGGGGCGGAGAGACCCAGTACTTC.

A few counts support this clonotype. The chain is built from TRBV5-1 and TRBJ2-1; weak D call: TRBD2 (6 bases). The V and J ends lost 2 bases and 4 bases respectively, with 10 bases between them. Germline assignment: CDR1 SGHRS and CDR2 YFSETQ. The CDR3 sequence is 14 residues long. The CDR3: CASSLYGGYNEQFF. The CDR3 nucleotides read TGCGCCAGCAGCTTATACGGGGGTTACAATGAGCAGTTCTTC.

The rearrangement joins TRBV4-2 to TRBJ2-7, with D perhaps assigned TRBD1 or TRBD2 (5 bases each). The CDR3 contains 15 residues. Germline V gene lookup returns CDR1 LGHNA and CDR2 YNFKEQ. V shed 0 bases and J shed 1 base, with 10 bases lying between them. In DNA form, the CDR3 reads TGTGCCAGCAGCCAAGACGGGGCGTATTCCTACGAGCAGTACTTC. Residues: CASSQDGAYSYEQYF.

This clonotype was counted a few times. The rearrangement joins TRBV20-1 to TRBJ2-1; 7 nucleotides align to TRBD2. CDR1 is DFQATT and CDR2 is SNEGSKA in the germline V gene (reference sequence). Trimming took 5 bases from V and 8 from J; bases not matched to a gene: 15. The CDR3 loop spans 15 amino acids. The CDR3 region is CSALPRTSNRYEQFF. CDR3 DNA sequence: TGCAGTGCTCTTCCCAGGACTAGTAATCGGTATGAGCAGTTCTTC.

This clonotype was seen a handful of times. This chain joins TRBV28 and TRBJ2-3; D ambiguous. Germline CDR1 and CDR2: MDHEN and SYDVKM. V dropped 5 bases and J dropped 5 bases, with 8 bases sitting between them. The CDR3 consists of 12 residues. The CDR3 is CASSPRRDTQYF. Here the CDR3 DNA reads TGTGCCAGCAGTCCTAGGCGAGATACGCAGTATTTT. Combining the CDR3 with reference TRBV28 and TRBJ2-3 gives the whole variable domain DVKVTQSSRYLVKRTGEKVFLECVQDMDHENMFWYRQDPGLGLRLIYFSYDVKMKEKGDIPEGYSVSREKKERFSLILESASTNQTSMYLCASSPRRDTQYFGPGTRLTVL.

This clonotype was counted only a few times. The chain recombines TRBV11-2 with TRBJ2-7; perhaps TRBD1 as D (6 bases). V was trimmed by 3 bases and J by 4 bases, leaving 13 bases between them. Germline loops: CDR1 SGHAT, CDR2 FQNNGV. CDR3 size: 14 residues. The CDR3 spells CASSLRLGGYEQYF. Written as DNA, the CDR3 is TGTGCCAGCAGCTTGAGGCTAGGGGGTTACGAGCAGTACTTC.

This sequence joins TRBV11-3 and TRBJ2-3, with a tentative D call TRBD2 (5 bases). CDR1 and CDR2 (germline): SGHNT, YENEEA. The V and J ends lost 1 base and 7 bases respectively, with 15 bases between them. The CDR3 is made up of 15 amino acids. The CDR3 region has the DNA TGTGCCAGCAGCTTAGTTGGCCTACCCGGGAATACGCAGTATTTT. It codes for CASSLVGLPGNTQYF.

This chain links TRBV6-2 or TRBV6-3 with TRBJ1-2; no clear D gene. V lost 4 bases and J 6 bases, leaving 12 bases between the germline ends. The CDR3 runs to 13 residues. Germline-derived CDR1 and CDR2 are MNHEY and SVGEGT. CDR3 in amino acids: CASSFRRTDGYTF. CDR3 coding DNA: TGTGCCAGCAGTTTTCGAAGAACCGATGGCTACACCTTC.

The gene calls are TRBV2 and TRBJ2-7; weak D call: TRBD2 (5 bases). Trimming pared 5 bases from V and 3 bases from J, leaving 17 bases between. Germline-derived CDR1 and CDR2 are SNHLY and FYNNEI. The CDR3 consists of 15 residues. CDR3 sequence reads: CASSPRAATIYEQYF. The CDR3 DNA is TGTGCCAGCAGTCCGAGGGCAGCAACCATCTACGAGCAGTACTTC.

Only a few counts were recorded for this clonotype. CDR3 sequence (DNA): TGTGCCAGCAGCAAACAACTAGCGGGGGTAGAGACCCAGTACTTC. Translation gives CASSKQLAGVETQYF. V is TRBV2 and J is TRBJ2-5, with 11 bases lining up with TRBD2. The germline CDR1 and CDR2 sequences are SNHLY and FYNNEI. J was trimmed by 4 bases and V by 6 bases; bases with no gene match: 7. The CDR3 spans 15 residues.

This clonotype has just a few counts. The chain combines TRBV20-1 with TRBJ1-2; D unclear. There are 14 residues in the CDR3. Looked up from germline, CDR1 is DFQATT and CDR2 is SNEGSKA (reference sequence). V lost 3 bases, J lost 2 bases, and 13 bases lay in between. The CDR3 DNA follows: TGCAGTGCTAGTACAGACAACGTCAACTATGGCTACACCTTC. Translating gives CSASTDNVNYGYTF.

A few counts support this clonotype. V is TRBV4-3 and J is TRBJ2-4; 8 bases map to TRBD1. Germline loops: CDR1 LGHNA, CDR2 YSLEER. This CDR3 has 14 amino acids. Trimming cost V 2 bases and J 7 bases; bases outside gene matches: 4. CDR3 DNA sequence: TGCGCCAGCAGCCAATACCGGGACAGGAACATTCAGTACTTC. Amino acid sequence: CASSQYRDRNIQYF.

This clonotype was picked up a small number of times. The chain has TRBV7-2 and TRBJ2-7; 10 bases are shared with TRBD1. Germline V gene sequence: CDR1 SGHTA, CDR2 FQGNSA. This CDR3 is built from 15 residues. V shed 4 bases, J shed 3 bases, and the junction held 6 bases outside the gene matches. The CDR3 spells CASSSRQGAYYEQYF. The CDR3 nucleotides are TGTGCCAGCAGCTCCCGACAGGGGGCGTACTACGAGCAGTACTTC. Filled out from reference TRBV7-2 and TRBJ2-7, the complete variable domain reads GAGVSQSPSNKVTEKGKDVELRCDPISGHTALYWYRQSLGQGLEFLIYFQGNSAPDKSGLPSDRFSAERTGGSVSTLTIQRTQQEDSAVYLCASSSRQGAYYEQYFGPGTRLTVT.

The chain joins TRBV6-1 to TRBJ2-7; TRBD1 matches 8 bases. Germline CDR1 reads MNHNS; CDR2 reads SASEGT. V shed 3 bases, J shed 1 base, and the junction held 5 bases outside the gene matches. The CDR3 has 15 amino acids. CDR3 in DNA: TGTGCCAGCAGTGACCCGGGACAGGTATCCTACGAGCAGTACTTC. Translated, it gives CASSDPGQVSYEQYF.

This clonotype was seen more than once but under ten times. The chain carries TRBV20-1 and TRBJ2-1, with D possibly TRBD2 on 5 matching bases. Trimming removed 6 bases from V and 0 bases from J, with 12 bases in between. Germline loops: CDR1 DFQATT, CDR2 SNEGSKA (reference sequence). This CDR3 has 14 amino acids. CDR3 loop: CSAAGLNSYNEQFF. CDR3 coding DNA: TGCAGTGCAGCAGGACTGAACTCCTACAATGAGCAGTTCTTC.

The chain couples TRBV12-3 or TRBV12-4 to TRBJ1-5; D not certain. V lost 5 bases and J lost 0, with 11 bases in between. This CDR3 is 15 amino acids long. The DNA for the CDR3 is TGTGCCAGCAGTGAGGGCGGGATTAGCAATCAGCCCCAGCATTTT. This gives the protein CASSEGGISNQPQHF.

The V gene is TRBV12-3 or TRBV12-4, the J gene TRBJ2-3; D is undetermined. Trimming stripped 2 bases from V and 2 bases from J, with 20 bases between. This CDR3 is built from 18 residues. CDR3 loop: CASSLNRFSDYFTDTQYF. The DNA of the CDR3 is TGTGCCAGCAGTTTAAACAGATTTTCTGATTACTTCACAGATACGCAGTATTTT.

The rearrangement links TRBV20-1 to TRBJ2-1; no definite D call. Trimming cost V 0 bases and J 8 bases, with 8 bases left between them. Germline CDR1 reads DFQATT; CDR2 reads SNEGSKA (reference sequence). The CDR3 sequence is 12 residues long. The CDR3 reads CSARDYAHEQFF. The CDR3 DNA follows: TGCAGTGCTAGAGACTACGCACATGAGCAGTTCTTC.

This chain links TRBV14 with TRBJ1-1; 7 bases map to TRBD1. The CDR3 is made up of 15 amino acids. V was pared by 4 bases and J by 6 bases, with 11 bases of the junction left unmatched. CDR1 is SGHDN and CDR2 is FVKESK in the germline V gene. The CDR3 sequence is CASSPLRSQGAEAFF. DNA of the CDR3: TGTGCCAGCAGCCCCCTCAGGTCCCAGGGGGCTGAAGCTTTCTTT.

The V call is TRBV18, the J call TRBJ2-1, with TRBD2 as a possible D gene (5 bases). V lost 2 bases to trimming and J lost 9 bases, with 11 bases between them. From germline, CDR1 is KGHSH and CDR2 LQKENI. This CDR3 comprises 13 residues. CDR3 nucleotides: TGTGCCAGCTCACCATGGGCAGCGGTTGAGCAGTTCTTC. Amino acid sequence: CASSPWAAVEQFF.